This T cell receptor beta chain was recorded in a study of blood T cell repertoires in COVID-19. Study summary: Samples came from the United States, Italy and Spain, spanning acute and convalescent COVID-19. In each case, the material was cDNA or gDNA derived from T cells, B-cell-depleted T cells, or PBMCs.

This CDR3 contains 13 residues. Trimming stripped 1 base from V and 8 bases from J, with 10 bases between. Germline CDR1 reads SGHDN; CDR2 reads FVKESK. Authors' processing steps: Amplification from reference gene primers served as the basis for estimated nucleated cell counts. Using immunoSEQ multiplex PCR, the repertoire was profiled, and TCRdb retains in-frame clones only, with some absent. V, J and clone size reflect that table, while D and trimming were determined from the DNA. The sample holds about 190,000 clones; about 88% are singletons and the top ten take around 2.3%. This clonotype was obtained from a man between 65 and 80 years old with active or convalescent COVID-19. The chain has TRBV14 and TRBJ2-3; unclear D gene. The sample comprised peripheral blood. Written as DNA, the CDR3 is TGTGCCAGCAGCCAAGTGGCGGTTGGTACGCAGTATTTT. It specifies CASSQVAVGTQYF.